The 24 T cell receptor beta chains in this list originate from one sample, sequenced in a study of beta chain features in type 1 diabetes. Sequencing targeted expressed TCRB transcripts, as all isolated RNA had been reverse transcribed. TCRdb's table, derived via immunoSEQ multiplex PCR, lists solely in-frame clones and lacks some. The table lists under 250,000 clones, roughly 14% of them singletons. The sample taken for sequencing was naive CD4+ T cells from blood. Source of these receptors: a middle-aged woman in good health.

V usage is TRBV15 and J usage is TRBJ2-7, with D maybe TRBD1 (5 bases). Trimming left V 5 bases short and J 4 bases short, with 6 bases between. Germline V gene sequence: CDR1 LNHNV, CDR2 YYDKDF (reference sequence). The CDR3 is 11 amino acids. Here the CDR3 reads CATSGAYEQYF. CDR3 nucleotide sequence: TGTGCCACCAGCGGGGCTTACGAGCAGTACTTC.

The chain combines TRBV15 with TRBJ1-2, with TRBD1 matching over 9 bases. Germline V gives CDR1 LNHNV, CDR2 YYDKDF (reference sequence). V dropped 0 bases and J dropped 2; count of bases not matched to a gene: 4. The CDR3 has 16 amino acids. The CDR3, as DNA: TGTGCCACCAGCAGAGATTTAGGGACAGGGAACTATGGCTACACCTTC. Its protein is CATSRDLGTGNYGYTF. Full variable domain (outside the CDR3, taken from reference TRBV15 and TRBJ1-2): DAMVIQNPRYQVTQFGKPVTLSCSQTLNHNVMYWYQQKSSQAPKLLFHYYDKDFNNEADTPDNFQSRRPNTSFCFLDIRSPGLGDTAMYLCATSRDLGTGNYGYTFGSGTRLTVV.

This clone was seen more than once but under ten times. The chain combines TRBV9 with TRBJ2-2; TRBD1 might be the D (6 bases). The CDR3 covers 14 residues. CDR1 SGDLS and CDR2 YYNGEE come from the germline V gene. V lost 0 bases, J lost 7 bases, and 10 bases lay in between. The CDR3 DNA reads TGTGCCAGCAGCGTAGCCAGCAGGGGCGGGGAGCTGTTTTTT. As protein: CASSVASRGGELFF.

The J gene is TRBJ1-3, the V gene TRBV9; no firm D call. Trimming removed 3 bases from V and 0 bases from J, with 10 bases in between. From germline, CDR1 is SGDLS and CDR2 YYNGEE. The CDR3 length is 15 residues. The CDR3 DNA is TGTGCCAGCAGCGCAACTGGGCTCTCTGGAAACACCATATATTTT. Its protein is CASSATGLSGNTIYF.

Comment on this clone: The sample contains more than one DNA sequence encoding this CDR3. The chain is built from TRBV14 and TRBJ2-7; no clear D gene. CDR1 is SGHDN and CDR2 is FVKESK in the germline V gene. CDR3 length: 11 amino acids. With 6 bases removed from V and 2 bases from J, the gap between germline ends came to 5 bases. The CDR3 DNA sequence: TGTGCCAGCAGTCAGACCTACGAGCAGTACTTC. Protein product: CASSQTYEQYF.

A few counts support this clone. The rearrangement joins TRBV6-1 to TRBJ2-7; TRBD1 might be the D (5 bases). The germline V gene encodes CDR1 MNHNS and CDR2 SASEGT. The CDR3 covers 14 residues. The ends were cut back, 4 bases at V and 2 bases at J, with 12 bases in the middle. This CDR3 is CASSVTRVPYEQYF. CDR3 in DNA: TGTGCCAGCAGTGTTACCAGGGTCCCCTACGAGCAGTACTTC.

The J gene is TRBJ2-5, the V gene TRBV18, with D perhaps TRBD1 (5 bases). CDR1 and CDR2 from the germline V gene are KGHSH and LQKENI. There are 15 residues in the CDR3. V was trimmed by 2 bases and J by 0 bases, leaving 10 bases between them. The CDR3, as DNA: TGTGCCAGCTCACCATATTTCAGGGACCAAGAGACCCAGTACTTC. This codes for CASSPYFRDQETQYF.

Here the CDR3 reads CASSFADRGSNQPQHF. The CDR3 DNA is TGTGCCAGCAGCTTTGCGGACAGGGGAAGCAATCAGCCCCAGCATTTT. The chain uses TRBV7-9 and TRBJ1-5, with TRBD1 matching over 9 bases. The V segment lost 3 bases and the J segment 1 base; nucleotides outside the gene matches: 4. Germline V gives CDR1 SEHNR, CDR2 FQNEAQ (reference sequence). The CDR3 is made up of 16 amino acids.

This clone was seen only a few times. The V call is TRBV6-5, the J call TRBJ2-5, with 9 bases lining up with TRBD1. CDR1 and CDR2 from the germline V gene are MNHEY and SVGAGI. J lost 7 bases, V lost 0 bases, and 3 bases had no gene match. The CDR3 spans 14 residues. CDR3 DNA: TGTGCCAGCAGTTACTCGGGACAGGGTGGGACCCAGTACTTC. This sequence encodes CASSYSGQGGTQYF.

The rearrangement uses TRBV25-1 and TRBJ1-5, with D possibly being TRBD1 (5 bases). CDR3 length equals 16 residues. Germline CDR1 reads MGHDK; CDR2 reads SYGVNS. V shed 5 bases and J shed 5 bases, with 19 bases lying between them. The CDR3 DNA follows: TGTGCCAGCAGTCCCACGGGGGGGAAAGGGGATCAGCCCCAGCATTTT. This encodes CASSPTGGKGDQPQHF. Together with reference TRBV25-1 and TRBJ1-5, the CDR3 gives the full variable domain: EADIYQTPRYLVIGTGKKITLECSQTMGHDKMYWYQQDPGMELHLIHYSYGVNSTEKGDLSSESTVSRIRTEHFPLTLESARPSHTSQYLCASSPTGGKGDQPQHFGDGTRLSIL.

This clone was counted between two and nine times. The chain is built from TRBV18 and TRBJ1-1, with D tentatively TRBD1 (6 bases). Germline lookup yields CDR1 KGHSH and CDR2 LQKENI. V lost 1 base, J lost 6 bases, and 12 bases lay in between. This CDR3 contains 14 residues. CDR3 protein: CASSPRQGHAEAFF. The DNA of the CDR3 is TGTGCCAGCTCACCACGGCAGGGGCACGCTGAAGCTTTCTTT.

The gene calls are TRBV6-1 and TRBJ2-1; 7 positions agree with TRBD2. Germline trimming cut 2 bases from V and 3 bases from J; bases unmatched to any gene: 1. Germline values: CDR1 MNHNS, CDR2 SASEGT. The CDR3 totals 14 residues. The CDR3 DNA reads TGTGCCAGCAGTGAACGCGGGGGCTACAATGAGCAGTTCTTC. Protein sequence: CASSERGGYNEQFF.

The V and J genes are TRBV6-1 and TRBJ2-1; TRBD2 matches at 14 bases. Trimming cost V 5 bases and J 9 bases; bases outside gene matches: 6. Germline V CDR1 and CDR2: MNHNS, SASEGT. The CDR3 sequence is 15 residues long. Here the CDR3 reads CASSLDGTSGGEQFF. The CDR3 bases are TGTGCCAGCAGTCTAGACGGGACTAGCGGGGGTGAGCAGTTCTTC.

This clone was seen a few times. The CDR3 coding sequence is TGTGCCAGCAGTTTAAGGGGGACCAACTATGGCTACACCTTC. It yields the protein CASSLRGTNYGYTF. The V gene is TRBV6-6, the J gene TRBJ1-2; D is possibly TRBD1 (6 bases). V dropped 4 bases and J dropped 2 bases, with 11 bases sitting between them. This CDR3 is built from 14 residues. Per germline, CDR1 MNHNY and CDR2 SVGAGI (reference sequence).

This clone came up a few times. This chain uses TRBV4-1 with TRBJ2-2; 9 bases map to TRBD1. The CDR3 spans 16 residues. CDR1 and CDR2 from the germline V gene are MGHRA and YSYEKL. The junction had 9 bases not matched to a gene; V was cut back by 3 bases and J by 7 bases. As DNA, the CDR3 is TGCGCCAGCAGCCACCCGGACAGGGGACTCGGCGGGGAGCTGTTTTTT. Its protein is CASSHPDRGLGGELFF.

The chain uses TRBV19 and TRBJ1-1; 7 positions agree with TRBD1. The V gene end was trimmed by 6 bases and the J gene end by 1 base; junction bases not matched to a gene: 8. CDR1 LNHDA and CDR2 SQIVND come from the germline V gene (reference sequence). The CDR3 is 15 residues long. The CDR3 reads CASRLAGGGNTEAFF. DNA for the CDR3: TGTGCCAGTAGATTGGCAGGGGGAGGGAACACTGAAGCTTTCTTT.

This clone was counted between two and nine times. The chain combines TRBV6-5 with TRBJ1-6; D is undetermined. V shed 7 bases and J shed 0 bases, with 7 bases lying between them. This CDR3 is 14 amino acids long. Germline-derived CDR1 and CDR2 are MNHEY and SVGAGI. The CDR3, as DNA: TGTGCCAGCATGGGGAGCTCCTATAATTCACCCCTCCACTTT. Translated, it gives CASMGSSYNSPLHF.

This clone has just a few counts. The chain carries TRBV10-3 and TRBJ1-5; a weak D match, TRBD1 (6 bases). V dropped 3 bases and J dropped 3 bases, with 9 bases sitting between them. Germline values: CDR1 ENHRY, CDR2 SYGVKD. This CDR3 spans 14 amino acids. In DNA, the CDR3 is TGTGCCATCAGTGATGCAGGGGACAATCAGCCCCAGCATTTT. It translates to CAISDAGDNQPQHF.

The sample holds a few counts of this clone. CDR3: CASSPYAESTDTQYF. The CDR3, as DNA: TGTGCCAGCTCACCATATGCGGAGAGCACAGATACGCAGTATTTT. The chain has TRBV18 and TRBJ2-3; D is undetermined. CDR1 and CDR2 (germline): KGHSH, LQKENI. The V end was cut by 2 bases, the J end by 0 bases, with 9 bases between. The CDR3 extends over 15 amino acids. The whole variable domain, filled in from reference TRBV18 and TRBJ2-3, reads NAGVMQNPRHLVRRRGQEARLRCSPMKGHSHVYWYRQLPEEGLKFMVYLQKENIIDESGMPKERFSAEFPKEGPSILRIQQVVRGDSAAYFCASSPYAESTDTQYFGPGTRLTVL.

This clone occurred a few times. The gene calls are TRBV18 and TRBJ1-4, with D uncertain. There are 14 residues in the CDR3. The germline gives CDR1 KGHSH, CDR2 LQKENI. V was pared by 3 bases and J by 0 bases, with 5 bases between. The CDR3 loop reads CASSPPATNEKLFF. CDR3 nucleotide sequence: TGTGCCAGCTCACCCCCGGCAACTAATGAAAAACTGTTTTTT.

This rearrangement joins TRBV19 to TRBJ2-1; TRBD2 agrees at 12 bases. Germline CDR1 is LNHDA and CDR2 is SQIVND (reference sequence). The CDR3 loop spans 15 amino acids. V dropped 9 bases and J dropped 3; count of bases not matched to a gene: 6. CDR3 amino acids: CASRRLAGDYNEQFF. The CDR3 DNA reads as TGTGCCAGCAGACGACTAGCGGGGGACTACAATGAGCAGTTCTTC.

V is TRBV19 and J is TRBJ1-1, with D possibly matching TRBD1 (6 bases). This CDR3 is built from 14 residues. From germline, CDR1 is LNHDA and CDR2 SQIVND (reference sequence). Trimming stripped 6 bases from V and 4 bases from J, with 15 bases between. The CDR3 loop reads CASRIQGSGTEAFF. The CDR3 coding sequence is TGTGCCAGTAGAATCCAGGGGAGTGGCACTGAAGCTTTCTTT.

There are a few counts of this clone. V usage is TRBV11-2 and J usage is TRBJ2-6, with D possibly being TRBD1 (5 bases). Deletions cut 1 base from V and 2 bases from J, with 15 bases between. Germline CDR1 SGHAT, CDR2 FQNNGV. The CDR3 is 18 residues long. The DNA of the CDR3 is TGTGCCAGCAGCTTAGGGACACTGTGGAACCCTGGGGCCAACGTCCTGACTTTC. As protein: CASSLGTLWNPGANVLTF.

Only a few counts were recorded for this clone. This specimen includes other DNA sequences encoding the same CDR3. The gene calls are TRBV11-2 and TRBJ2-1, with 10 nucleotides matching TRBD2. After removal of 3 bases from V and 3 bases from J, the junction contained 2 bases not matched to a gene. CDR1 and CDR2 from the germline V gene are SGHAT and FQNNGV. The CDR3 runs to 15 residues. CDR3 DNA sequence: TGTGCCAGCAGCTTGAGCGGGGGGGGCTACAATGAGCAGTTCTTC. This gives the protein CASSLSGGGYNEQFF. The full variable domain, with the rest looked up from reference TRBV11-2 and TRBJ2-1, is EAGVAQSPRYKIIEKRQSVAFWCNPISGHATLYWYQQILGQGPKLLIQFQNNGVVDDSQLPKDRFSAERLKGVDSTLKIQPAKLEDSAVYLCASSLSGGGYNEQFFGPGTRLTVL.